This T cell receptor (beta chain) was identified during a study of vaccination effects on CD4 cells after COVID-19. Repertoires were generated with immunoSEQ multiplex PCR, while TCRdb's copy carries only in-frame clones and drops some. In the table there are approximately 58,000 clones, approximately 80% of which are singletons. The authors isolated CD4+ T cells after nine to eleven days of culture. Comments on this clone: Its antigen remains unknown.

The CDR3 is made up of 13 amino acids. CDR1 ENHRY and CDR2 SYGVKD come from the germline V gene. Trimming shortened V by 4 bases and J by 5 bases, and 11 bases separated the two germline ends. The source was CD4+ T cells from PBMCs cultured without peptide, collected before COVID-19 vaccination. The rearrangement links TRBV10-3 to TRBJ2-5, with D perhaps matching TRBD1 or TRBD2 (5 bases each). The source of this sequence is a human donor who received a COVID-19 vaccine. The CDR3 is CAISGGPGETQYF. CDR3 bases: TGTGCCATCAGTGGGGGACCCGGGGAGACCCAGTACTTC.